Listed here is a single T cell receptor (beta chain). Its antigen is currently unknown. Healthy Caucasians from Russia aged about 6 to 100 served as donors. Peripheral blood, roughly 9.3 milliliters per donor, was collected. This specimen belongs to a study of blood T cells in healthy people across ages. Overall study findings and caveats: Correlation between TCR beta diversity and naive T cell percentage was strong.

Then a second PCR, running roughly 7 to 11 cycles, was carried out with a sample-barcoded 5' primer and a J-beta primer mix. TCRdb processed the 5' RACE reads anew with MiXCR; each CDR3 protein has one entry. Here the sample spans over 1.5 million distinct CDR3 sequences, less than 50% being singletons. The CDR3 is 14 residues long. Germline V gives CDR1 SNHLY, CDR2 FYNNEI. Trimming removed 5 bases at V and 13 bases at J, with 21 bases between. The sequenced sample was blood. The TCR was taken from a woman aged 40 to 55 in good health. The chain carries TRBV2 and TRBJ2-4; D may be TRBD1 (6 bases). CDR3 nucleotides: TGTGCCAGCAGTAGCCGGCTGGGGGACAATGAGCAGTACTTC. Its translation: CASSSRLGDNEQYF. Together with reference TRBV2 and TRBJ2-4, the CDR3 gives the full variable domain: EPEVTQTPSHQVTQMGQEVILRCVPISNHLYFYWYRQILGQKVEFLVSFYNNEISEKSEIFDDQFSVERPDGSNFTLKIRSTKLEDSAMYFCASSSRLGDNEQYFGAGTRLSVL.